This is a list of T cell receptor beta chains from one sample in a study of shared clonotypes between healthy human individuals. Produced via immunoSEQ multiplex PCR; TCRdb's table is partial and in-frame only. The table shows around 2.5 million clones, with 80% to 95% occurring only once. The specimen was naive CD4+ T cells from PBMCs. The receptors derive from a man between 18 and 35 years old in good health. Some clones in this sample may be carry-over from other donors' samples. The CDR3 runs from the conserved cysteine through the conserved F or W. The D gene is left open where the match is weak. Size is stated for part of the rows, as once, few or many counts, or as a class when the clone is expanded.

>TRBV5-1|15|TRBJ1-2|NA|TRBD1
TGCGCCAGCAGCCCTACCACAGGGGGCGCCTATGGCTACACCTTC
CASSPTTGGAYGYTF
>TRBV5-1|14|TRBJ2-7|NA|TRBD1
TGCGCCAGCAGCTTGGAGAGCAGGGGGCGTGAGCAGTACTTC
CASSLESRGREQYF
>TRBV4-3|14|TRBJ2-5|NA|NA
TGCGCCAGCAGCCAACCAGGGTATGGAGAGACCCAGTACTTC
CASSQPGYGETQYF
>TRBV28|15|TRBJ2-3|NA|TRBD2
TGTGCCAGCAGTGGAGCGGGAGGGCCGGGGGATACGCAGTATTTT
CASSGAGGPGDTQYF
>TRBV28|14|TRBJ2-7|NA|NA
TGTGCCAGCAGCCCCCCCTCGCTGGCCTACGAGCAGTACTTC
CASSPPSLAYEQYF
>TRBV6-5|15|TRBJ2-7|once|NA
TGTGCCAGCACCCCCCCTGGGACCCTCGGCGACGAGCAGTACTTC
CASTPPGTLGDEQYF
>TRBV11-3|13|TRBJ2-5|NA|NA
TGTGCCAGCAGCTTAGGGCTTCAAGAGACCCAGTACTTC
CASSLGLQETQYF
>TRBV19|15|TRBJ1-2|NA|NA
TGTGCCAGTAGTATGGGGCCAGCCGGGGTCGGGGGCTACACCTTC
CASSMGPAGVGGYTF
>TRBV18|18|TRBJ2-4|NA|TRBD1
TGTGCCAGCTCACCACTGGGGACAGGGGCGGTAGCCAAAAACATTCAGTACTTC
CASSPLGTGAVAKNIQYF
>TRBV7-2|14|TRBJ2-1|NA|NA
TGTGCCAGCAGCCAGGGACGGTCTTACAATGAGCAGTTCTTC
CASSQGRSYNEQFF
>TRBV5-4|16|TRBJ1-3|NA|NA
TGTGCCAGCAGCTTGAGGGCAGGGGCCTCTGGAAACACCATATATTTT
CASSLRAGASGNTIYF
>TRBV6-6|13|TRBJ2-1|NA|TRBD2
TGTGCCAGCACTAGACTAGCGGACAATGAGCAGTTCTTC
CASTRLADNEQFF
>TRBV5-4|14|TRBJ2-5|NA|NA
TGTGCCAGCAGCTTGTGGTACACCGAAGAGACCCAGTACTTC
CASSLWYTEETQYF
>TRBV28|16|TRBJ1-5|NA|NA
TGTGCCAGCAGTAGATACGGACCCGGGGGCAATCAGCCCCAGCATTTT
CASSRYGPGGNQPQHF
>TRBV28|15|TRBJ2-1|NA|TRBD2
TGTGCCAGCAGTTTAGCGGGAGGGTCCCACAATGAGCAGTTCTTC
CASSLAGGSHNEQFF
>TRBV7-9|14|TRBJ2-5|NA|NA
TGTGCCAGCAGCGCCTACAGGGAGGGGGAGACCCAGTACTTC
CASSAYREGETQYF
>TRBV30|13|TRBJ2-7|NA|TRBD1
TGTGCCTGGGCGGGACAGGTTTCCTACGAGCAGTACTTC
CAWAGQVSYEQYF
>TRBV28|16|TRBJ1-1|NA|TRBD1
TGTGCCAGCAGTTCCACCGGACAGGGGCTTAGGGCTGAAGCTTTCTTT
CASSSTGQGLRAEAFF
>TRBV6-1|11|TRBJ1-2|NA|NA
TGTGCCACGTCAATTAACTATGGCTACACCTTC
CATSINYGYTF
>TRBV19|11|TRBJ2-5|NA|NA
TGTGCCAGTAGTGAACAAGAGACCCAGTACTTC
CASSEQETQYF
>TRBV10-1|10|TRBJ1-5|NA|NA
TGCGCCAGTATAGGACAGCCCCAGCATTTT
CASIGQPQHF
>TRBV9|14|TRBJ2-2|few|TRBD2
TGTGCCAGCAGCGATAGCGGGACCACCGGGGAGCTGTTTTTT
CASSDSGTTGELFF
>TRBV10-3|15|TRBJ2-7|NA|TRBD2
TGTGCCAGCGGGATGGAGACTAGCGGGAGATCCGAGCAGTACTTC
CASGMETSGRSEQYF
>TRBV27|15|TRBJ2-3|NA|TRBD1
TGTGCCAGCAGTCACAGGGGGATGGTTGGGGATACGCAGTATTTT
CASSHRGMVGDTQYF
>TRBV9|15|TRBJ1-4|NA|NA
TGTGCCAGCGGGGGAGGGTTTGCAACTAATGAAAAACTGTTTTTT
CASGGGFATNEKLFF
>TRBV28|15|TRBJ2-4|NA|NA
TGTGCCAGCAGTTATCCACGGTCCCCCGGAAACATTCAGTACTTC
CASSYPRSPGNIQYF
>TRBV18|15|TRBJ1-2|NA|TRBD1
TGTGCCAGCTCACCCGGGACAGGGAGGGACTATGGCTACACCTTC
CASSPGTGRDYGYTF
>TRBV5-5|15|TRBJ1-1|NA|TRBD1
TGTGCCAGCAGCTACGGGACAGGGGTAGAAACTGAAGCTTTCTTT
CASSYGTGVETEAFF
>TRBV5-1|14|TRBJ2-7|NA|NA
TGCGCCAGCAGCTTGGACAGGGGGAGGGTCGAGCAGTACTTC
CASSLDRGRVEQYF
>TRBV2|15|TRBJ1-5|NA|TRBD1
TGTGCCAGCAGTTTTCAGGGGGCGAGCAATCAGCCCCAGCATTTT
CASSFQGASNQPQHF
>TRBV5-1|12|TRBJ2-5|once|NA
TGCGCCAGCAGCCAACCTGGGGAGACCCAGTACTTC
CASSQPGETQYF
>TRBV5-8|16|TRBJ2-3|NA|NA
TGTGCCAGCAGCTTGTATTCGGGGGGCTTGACAGATACGCAGTATTTT
CASSLYSGGLTDTQYF
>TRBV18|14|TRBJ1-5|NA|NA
TGTGCCAGCTCACCACCGGGTGGGAATCAGCCCCAGCATTTT
CASSPPGGNQPQHF